Given below is one T cell receptor (beta chain) in context. Its antigen is still unknown. An end of the junction differs from the germline gene, which may be a read error. This specimen comes from a study of OX40 agonist ivuxolimab in advanced cancers. Data came from immunoSEQ multiplex PCR; TCRdb stores just in-frame clones and leaves some out. The sample records about 120,000 clones, approximately 92% being singletons. Study conclusions and caveats: Partly responding patients at 0.1-3.0 mg/kg showed some of the smallest clonal expansion.

The CDR3 spans 11 residues. In germline, CDR1 is GTSNPN, CDR2 SVGIG (reference sequence). This chain uses TRBV30 with TRBJ1-2, with 8 bases that match TRBD1. The sample here was CD4+ or CD8+ T cells sorted from blood, taken in a trial of the OX40 agonist ivuxolimab. This TCR derives from an adult with an advanced solid tumor such as melanoma, head and neck, liver or kidney cancer. Here the CDR3 DNA reads TGTGCGTGGACAGGGTTCTATGGCTACACCTTC. Residues: CAWTGFYGYTF.